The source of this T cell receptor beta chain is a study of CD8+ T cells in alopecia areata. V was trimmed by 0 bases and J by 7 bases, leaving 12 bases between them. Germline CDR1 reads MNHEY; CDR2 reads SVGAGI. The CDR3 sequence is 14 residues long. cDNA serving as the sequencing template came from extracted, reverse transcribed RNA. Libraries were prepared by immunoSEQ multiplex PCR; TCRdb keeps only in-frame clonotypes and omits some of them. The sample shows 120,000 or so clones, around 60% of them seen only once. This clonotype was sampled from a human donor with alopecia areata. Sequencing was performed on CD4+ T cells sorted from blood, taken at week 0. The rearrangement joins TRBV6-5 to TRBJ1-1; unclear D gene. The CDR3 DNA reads TGTGCCAGCAGTTACTCAGGAGGGTTCGGTGAAGCTTTCTTT. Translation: CASSYSGGFGEAFF.